A selection of T cell receptor beta chains follows, all from one sample in a study of T cell repertoires in cytomegalovirus infection. TCRdb reanalysed the reads using MiXCR and keeps one entry per CDR3 protein. The profile shows about 700,000 distinct CDR3 sequences, around 32% of them singletons. Antigens for these TCRs are unknown. The sequencing here drew on cultured PBMCs, taken from culture after CMV antigen stimulation. These receptors came from a human donor in good health (CMV status not recorded). Some clones in this sample may be carry-over from other donors' samples. Both conserved end residues are part of each CDR3. The order of the fields is J gene, V gene, D gene, clone size, CDR3 protein, CDR3 DNA. A D gene is named only where the DNA matches it firmly. Only part of the rows carry a size: once, few, many, or a class if the clone is expanded.

TRBJ1-5 | TRBV2 | NA | NA | CASGRDIIQPQHF | TGTGCCAGCGGTCGGGACATCATTCAGCCCCAGCATTTT
TRBJ2-7 | TRBV7-8 | NA | many | CASSFLGGEQYF | TGTGCCAGCAGCTTCCTCGGGGGCGAGCAGTACTTC
TRBJ2-7 | TRBV5-5 | TRBD2 | NA | CASSSDGLAGGEQYF | TGTGCCAGCAGTTCAGACGGACTAGCGGGAGGCGAGCAGTACTTC
TRBJ1-2 | TRBV3-1 | NA | NA | CASSNREYGYTF | TGTGCCAGCAGCAACCGGGAGTATGGCTACACCTTC
TRBJ1-4 | TRBV10-2 | TRBD1 | NA | CASSESTGGNEKLFF | TGCGCCAGCAGTGAGTCGACAGGGGGGAATGAAAAACTGTTTTTT
TRBJ1-5 | TRBV7-2 | TRBD1 | NA | CASSTDRGKPQHF | TGTGCCAGCAGTACCGACAGGGGGAAGCCCCAGCATTTT
TRBJ2-5 | TRBV7-8 | NA | NA | CASSLERLLRGETQYF | TGTGCCAGCAGCTTAGAACGGTTATTAAGGGGAGAGACCCAGTACTTC
TRBJ1-6 | TRBV7-2 | NA | NA | CASSLGPGTGSPLHF | TGTGCCAGCAGCTTAGGGCCGGGTACAGGTTCACCCCTCCACTTT
TRBJ2-1 | TRBV10-2 | NA | NA | CASSADWTVQMDNEQFF | TGCGCCAGCAGTGCGGACTGGACGGTACAAATGGACAATGAGCAGTTCTTC
TRBJ2-7 | TRBV6-5 | TRBD2 | NA | CASSYSSPGTSGRDEQYF | TGTGCCAGCAGTTACTCGAGCCCCGGGACTAGCGGGAGGGACGAGCAGTACTTC
TRBJ2-3 | TRBV4-1 | NA | NA | CASSQTPGPITQYF | TGCGCCAGCAGCCAAACCCCAGGACCCATAACGCAGTATTTT
TRBJ2-1 | TRBV29-1 | TRBD2 | NA | CSAPPPGGGPQEQFF | TGCAGCGCCCCCCCTCCTGGCGGGGGTCCTCAGGAGCAGTTCTTC
TRBJ1-1 | TRBV19 | TRBD1 | NA | CASKDRAGTGDFSVNTEAFF | TGTGCCAGTAAAGATCGTGCTGGGACAGGGGATTTCAGCGTGAACACTGAAGCTTTCTTT
TRBJ1-2 | TRBV12-3/TRBV12-4 | NA | NA | CASSFTGGYTF | TGTGCCAGCAGTTTTACGGGAGGCTACACCTTC
TRBJ2-4 | TRBV4-1 | TRBD1 | few | CASSPGQGYIQYF | TGCGCCAGCAGCCCGGGACAGGGATACATTCAGTACTTC
TRBJ1-2 | TRBV6-1 | NA | once | CASRTPAYGYTF | TGTGCCAGCAGGACCCCAGCGTATGGCTACACCTTC
TRBJ2-7 | TRBV7-2 | NA | many | CASSLGGATAYEQYF | TGTGCCAGCAGCTTAGGCGGGGCGACCGCCTACGAGCAGTACTTC
TRBJ1-6 | TRBV2 | TRBD1 | NA | CARTGGSSYNSHLHF | TGTGCCAGGACAGGGGGCAGCTCCTATAATTCACACCTCCACTTT
TRBJ1-1 | TRBV29-1 | NA | NA | CSVEVRGARTEAFF | TGCAGCGTTGAAGTTAGGGGGGCGCGCACTGAAGCTTTCTTT
TRBJ2-1 | TRBV12-3/TRBV12-4 | TRBD1 | NA | CASSSKRPDRGMDEQFF | TGTGCCAGCAGTTCAAAACGCCCGGACAGGGGGATGGATGAGCAGTTCTTC
TRBJ1-4 | TRBV5-4 | NA | NA | CASSLTGGREEKLFF | TGTGCCAGCAGCCTAACGGGGGGACGGGAAGAAAAACTGTTTTTT
TRBJ2-5 | TRBV7-2 | NA | many | CASTGRSQETQYF | TGTGCCAGCACTGGACGGAGCCAAGAGACCCAGTACTTC
TRBJ2-4 | TRBV20-1 | NA | NA | CSANRAPNIQYF | TGCAGTGCTAACAGGGCCCCAAACATTCAGTACTTC
TRBJ1-4 | TRBV19 | TRBD1 | few | CASSIGQATNEKLFF | TGTGCCAGTAGTATCGGACAGGCAACTAATGAAAAACTGTTTTTT
TRBJ2-7 | TRBV7-2 | NA | many | CASSLRGGYEQYF | TGTGCCAGCAGCCTAAGGGGCGGCTACGAGCAGTACTTC
TRBJ1-2 | TRBV7-9 | NA | few | CASSLGNSANYGYTF | TGTGCCAGCAGCTTAGGGAATTCAGCTAACTATGGCTACACCTTC
TRBJ2-1 | TRBV12-3/TRBV12-4 | TRBD2 | NA | CASSWGTSGYNEQFF | TGTGCCAGCAGCTGGGGGACTAGCGGCTACAATGAGCAGTTCTTC
TRBJ1-1 | TRBV7-8 | NA | many | CASSLGRGGTGTEAFF | TGTGCCAGCAGCTTGGGGAGGGGGGGTACGGGAACTGAAGCTTTCTTT
TRBJ1-1 | TRBV12-3/TRBV12-4 | TRBD1 | few | CASSLWGQLGTMNTEAFF | TGTGCCAGCAGTCTATGGGGACAGTTAGGAACTATGAACACTGAAGCTTTCTTT
TRBJ2-7 | TRBV19 | TRBD1 | few | CASSREGQGAPYEQYF | TGTGCCAGTAGCAGAGAGGGACAGGGGGCCCCCTACGAGCAGTACTTC
TRBJ2-7 | TRBV6-6 | NA | few | CASHPPQVAAPSNEQYF | TGTGCCAGCCATCCCCCACAAGTGGCAGCGCCTTCCAACGAGCAGTACTTC
TRBJ2-1 | TRBV2 | NA | NA | CARGGTYNEQFF | TGTGCCAGGGGGGGAACCTACAATGAGCAGTTCTTC
TRBJ1-6 | TRBV28 | NA | few | CASSQDVRSSYNSPLHF | TGTGCCAGCAGCCAGGACGTTAGAAGCTCCTATAATTCACCCCTCCACTTT
TRBJ2-1 | TRBV7-2 | NA | many | CASSSSRVHNEQFF | TGTGCCAGCAGCTCGTCCAGGGTCCACAATGAGCAGTTCTTC
TRBJ1-1 | TRBV7-8 | NA | NA | CASSLLPFEAFF | TGTGCCAGCAGCTTGCTCCCCTTTGAAGCTTTCTTT
TRBJ1-6 | TRBV2 | TRBD1 | NA | CASSGPGTGDGSPLHF | TGTGCCAGCAGTGGCCCCGGGACAGGGGATGGTTCACCCCTCCACTTT
TRBJ2-1 | TRBV20-1 | NA | NA | CSARDALLGTNNEQFF | TGCAGTGCTAGAGACGCACTCTTAGGGACCAACAATGAGCAGTTCTTC
TRBJ2-3 | TRBV6-2/TRBV6-3 | NA | NA | CASSSIRDQNTDTQYF | TGTGCCAGCAGTTCTATCCGGGACCAGAACACAGATACGCAGTATTTT
TRBJ2-1 | TRBV11-2 | NA | NA | CASSPLGVNSYNEQFF | TGTGCCAGCAGCCCGTTAGGGGTGAACTCCTACAATGAGCAGTTCTTC
TRBJ1-1 | TRBV2 | NA | NA | CASRGVRVGTEAFF | TGTGCCAGCCGGGGGGTGAGGGTGGGCACTGAAGCTTTCTTT
TRBJ2-1 | TRBV7-2 | TRBD2 | few | CASSLIAGVVYNEQFF | TGTGCCAGCAGCTTGATAGCGGGAGTCGTCTACAATGAGCAGTTCTTC
TRBJ2-1 | TRBV7-6 | NA | few | CASSKTGNNEQFF | TGTGCCAGCAGCAAAACAGGGAACAATGAGCAGTTCTTC